This T cell receptor beta chain was captured in a study of T cell repertoires in cytomegalovirus infection. Study at large: The authors used CMV epitopes that were HLA-C-restricted (recently identified) and HLA-B-restricted (well studied). From public TCR beta signatures came an indication of both CMV infection and matching HLA type.

Study-wide results and limits: CMV carriers with the relevant HLA were identified by cumulative public TCR beta family frequency. HLA-C-restricted, CMV-specific TCR beta clonotypes were dominant ex vivo.

Points on this clonotype: Its antigen is still unknown.

TCRdb re-derived calls from the reads in MiXCR, one entry per CDR3 protein. Here the sample spans 100,000 to 120,000 distinct CDR3 sequences, roughly 31% being singletons. The source was CD8+ T cells from cultured PBMCs, collected from culture after CMV antigen stimulation. The sequence was collected from a human donor in good health (CMV status not recorded). Some clones in this sample may be carry-over from other donors' samples.

CDR3 sequence reads: CASSLALFRTSVYNEQFF. The CDR3, as DNA: TGTGCCAGCAGCTTAGCGCTTTTCCGGACTAGCGTCTACAATGAGCAGTTCTTC. The V and J genes are TRBV7-8 and TRBJ2-1, with 9 bases that match TRBD2. This CDR3 has 18 residues. The germline V gene encodes CDR1 SGHVS and CDR2 FQNEAQ. The V gene end was trimmed by 0 bases and the J gene end by 3 bases; junction bases not matched to a gene: 9.